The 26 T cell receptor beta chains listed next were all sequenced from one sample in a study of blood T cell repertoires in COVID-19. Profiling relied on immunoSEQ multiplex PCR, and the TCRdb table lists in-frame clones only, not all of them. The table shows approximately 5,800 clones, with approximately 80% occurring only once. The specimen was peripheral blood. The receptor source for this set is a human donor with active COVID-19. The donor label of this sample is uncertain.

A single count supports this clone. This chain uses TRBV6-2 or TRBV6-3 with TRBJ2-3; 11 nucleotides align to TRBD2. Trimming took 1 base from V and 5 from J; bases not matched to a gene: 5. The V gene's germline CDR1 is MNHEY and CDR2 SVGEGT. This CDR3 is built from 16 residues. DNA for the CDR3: TGTGCCAGCAGTTACTTAGCGGGGGGGCTGGGAGATACGCAGTATTTT. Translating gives CASSYLAGGLGDTQYF.

The CDR3 bases are TGTGCCAGTAGTATCCTTGTTGCGACAGGGGTTAATTCACCCCTCCACTTT. It is translated as CASSILVATGVNSPLHF. The J gene is TRBJ1-6, the V gene TRBV19, with 8 bases lining up with TRBD1. Germline V gives CDR1 LNHDA, CDR2 SQIVND (reference sequence). The CDR3 totals 17 residues. V gave up 3 bases and J gave up 6 bases; unmatched junction bases: 10.

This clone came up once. CDR3 coding DNA: TGTGCCAGCAGTTCCCAAGACAGGGGAGCCTACGAGCAGTACTTC. Protein: CASSSQDRGAYEQYF. J is TRBJ2-7 and V is TRBV27, with 8 bases matching TRBD1. The CDR3 totals 15 residues. Looked up from germline, CDR1 is MNHEY and CDR2 is SMNVEV (reference sequence). V dropped 4 bases and J dropped 2; count of bases not matched to a gene: 7.

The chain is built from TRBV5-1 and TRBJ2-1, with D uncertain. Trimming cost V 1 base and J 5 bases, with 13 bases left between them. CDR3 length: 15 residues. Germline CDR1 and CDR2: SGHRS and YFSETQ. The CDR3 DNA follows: TGCGCCAGCAGCTTGATTAGGAGCAATAACAATGAGCAGTTCTTC. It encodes CASSLIRSNNNEQFF.

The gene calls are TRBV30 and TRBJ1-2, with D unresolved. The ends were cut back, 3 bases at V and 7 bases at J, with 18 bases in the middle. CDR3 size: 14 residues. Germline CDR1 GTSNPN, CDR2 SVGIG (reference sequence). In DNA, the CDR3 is TGTGCCTGGAGACGGTCGGGGTTTGAGGGTGGCTACACCTTC. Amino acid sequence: CAWRRSGFEGGYTF.

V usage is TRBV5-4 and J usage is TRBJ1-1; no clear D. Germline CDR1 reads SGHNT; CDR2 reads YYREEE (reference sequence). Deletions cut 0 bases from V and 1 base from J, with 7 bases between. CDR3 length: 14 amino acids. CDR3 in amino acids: CASSLDTKNTEAFF. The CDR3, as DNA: TGTGCCAGCAGCTTGGACACAAAGAACACTGAAGCTTTCTTT.

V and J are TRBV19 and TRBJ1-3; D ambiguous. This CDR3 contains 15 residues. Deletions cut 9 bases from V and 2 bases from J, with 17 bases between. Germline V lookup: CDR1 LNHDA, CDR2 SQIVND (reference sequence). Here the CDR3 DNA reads TGTGCCAGCTGCCCTGGCGACAATCCTGGAAACACCATATATTTT. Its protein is CASCPGDNPGNTIYF.

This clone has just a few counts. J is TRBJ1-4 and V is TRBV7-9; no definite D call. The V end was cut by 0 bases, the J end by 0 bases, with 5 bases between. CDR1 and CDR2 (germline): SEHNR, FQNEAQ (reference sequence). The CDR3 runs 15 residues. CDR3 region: CASSLAEATNEKLFF. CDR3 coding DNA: TGTGCCAGCAGCTTAGCGGAGGCAACTAATGAAAAACTGTTTTTT.

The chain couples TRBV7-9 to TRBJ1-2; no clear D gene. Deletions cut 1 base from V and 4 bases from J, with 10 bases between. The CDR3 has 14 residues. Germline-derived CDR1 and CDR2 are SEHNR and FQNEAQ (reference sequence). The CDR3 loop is CASSLELSPYGYTF. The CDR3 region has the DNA TGTGCCAGCAGCTTAGAATTGAGTCCCTATGGCTACACCTTC.

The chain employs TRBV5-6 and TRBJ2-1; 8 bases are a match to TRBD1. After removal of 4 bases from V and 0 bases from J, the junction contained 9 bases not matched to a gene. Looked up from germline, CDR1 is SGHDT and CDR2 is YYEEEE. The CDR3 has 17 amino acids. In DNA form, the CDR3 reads TGTGCCAGCAGCCTGGGAAAGACAGGGGCCTCCTACAATGAGCAGTTCTTC. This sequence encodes CASSLGKTGASYNEQFF.

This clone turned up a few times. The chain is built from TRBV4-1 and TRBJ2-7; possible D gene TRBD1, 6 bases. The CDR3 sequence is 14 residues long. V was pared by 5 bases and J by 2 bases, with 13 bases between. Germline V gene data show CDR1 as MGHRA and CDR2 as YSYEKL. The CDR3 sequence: CASSAPGQPYEQYF. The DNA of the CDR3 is TGCGCCAGCAGCGCACCGGGACAACCCTACGAGCAGTACTTC.

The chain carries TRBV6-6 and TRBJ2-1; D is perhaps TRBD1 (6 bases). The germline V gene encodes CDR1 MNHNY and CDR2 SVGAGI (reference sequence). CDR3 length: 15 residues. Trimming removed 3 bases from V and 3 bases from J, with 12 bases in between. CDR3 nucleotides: TGTGCCAGCAGTTATGAAGGACAGAACTACAATGAGCAGTTCTTC. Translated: CASSYEGQNYNEQFF.

The CDR3 DNA follows: TGTGCCTGGAGTGTAGCGTATAATTCACCCCTCCACTTT. Translating it yields CAWSVAYNSPLHF. This sequence joins TRBV30 and TRBJ1-6; D remains ambiguous. Trimming removed 0 bases from V and 4 bases from J, with 4 bases in between. Per the germline V gene, CDR1 is GTSNPN and CDR2 is SVGIG (reference sequence). This CDR3 contains 13 residues.

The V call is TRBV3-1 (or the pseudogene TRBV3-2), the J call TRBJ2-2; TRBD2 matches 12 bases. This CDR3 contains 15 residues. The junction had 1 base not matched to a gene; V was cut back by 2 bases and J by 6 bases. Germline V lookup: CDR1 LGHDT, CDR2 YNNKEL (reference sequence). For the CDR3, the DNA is TGTGCCAGCAGCCAAAGACTAGCGGGGGCCGGGGAGCTGTTTTTT. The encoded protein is CASSQRLAGAGELFF.

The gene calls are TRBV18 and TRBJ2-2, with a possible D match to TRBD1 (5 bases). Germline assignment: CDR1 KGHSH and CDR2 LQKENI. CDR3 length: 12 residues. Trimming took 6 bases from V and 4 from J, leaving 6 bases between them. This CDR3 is CASSQGTGELFF. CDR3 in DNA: TGTGCCAGCTCGCAGGGCACCGGGGAGCTGTTTTTT.

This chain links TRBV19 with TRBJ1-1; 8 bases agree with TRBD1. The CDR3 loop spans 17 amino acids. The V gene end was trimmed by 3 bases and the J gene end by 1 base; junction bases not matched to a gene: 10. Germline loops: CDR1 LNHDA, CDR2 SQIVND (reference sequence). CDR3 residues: CASSIPPWDRKNTEAFF. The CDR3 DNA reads TGTGCCAGTAGTATCCCGCCGTGGGACAGGAAGAACACTGAAGCTTTCTTT.

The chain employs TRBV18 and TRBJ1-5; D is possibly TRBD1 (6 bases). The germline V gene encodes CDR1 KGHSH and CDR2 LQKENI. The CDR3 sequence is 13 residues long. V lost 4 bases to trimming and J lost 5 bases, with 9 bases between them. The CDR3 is CASSRNRDQPQHF. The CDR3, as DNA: TGTGCCAGCTCACGCAACAGGGATCAGCCCCAGCATTTT.

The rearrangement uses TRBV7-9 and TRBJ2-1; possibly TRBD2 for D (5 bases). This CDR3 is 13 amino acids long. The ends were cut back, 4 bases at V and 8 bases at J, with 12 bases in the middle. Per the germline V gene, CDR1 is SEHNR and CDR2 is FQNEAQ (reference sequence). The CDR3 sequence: CASSSRLGDEQFF. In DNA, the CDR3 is TGTGCCAGCAGCTCCCGGCTGGGAGATGAGCAGTTCTTC.

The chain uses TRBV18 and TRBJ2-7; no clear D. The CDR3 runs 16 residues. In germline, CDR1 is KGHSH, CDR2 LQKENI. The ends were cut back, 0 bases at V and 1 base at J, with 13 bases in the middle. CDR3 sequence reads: CASSPPRLIDSYEQYF. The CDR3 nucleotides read TGTGCCAGCTCACCACCGAGGCTAATAGATTCCTACGAGCAGTACTTC.

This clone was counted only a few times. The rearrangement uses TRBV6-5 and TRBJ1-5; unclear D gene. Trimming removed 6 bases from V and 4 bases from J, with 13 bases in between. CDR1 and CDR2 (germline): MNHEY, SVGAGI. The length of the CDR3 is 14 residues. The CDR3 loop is CASRPQGGNQPQHF. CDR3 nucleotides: TGTGCCAGCAGGCCCCAAGGAGGGAATCAGCCCCAGCATTTT.

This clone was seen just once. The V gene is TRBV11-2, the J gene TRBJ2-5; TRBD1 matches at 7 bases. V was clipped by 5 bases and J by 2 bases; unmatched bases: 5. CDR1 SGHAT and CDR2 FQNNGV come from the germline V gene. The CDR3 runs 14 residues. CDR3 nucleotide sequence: TGTGCCAGCAGCGGGGGACAGCATCAAGAGACCCAGTACTTC. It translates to CASSGGQHQETQYF.

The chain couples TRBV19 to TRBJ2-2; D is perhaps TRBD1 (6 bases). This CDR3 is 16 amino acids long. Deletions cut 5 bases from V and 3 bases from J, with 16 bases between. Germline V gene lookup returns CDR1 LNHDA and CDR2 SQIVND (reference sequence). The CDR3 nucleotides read TGTGCCAGTAGTGTACTACAGGGACCAGACACCGGGGAGCTGTTTTTT. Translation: CASSVLQGPDTGELFF.

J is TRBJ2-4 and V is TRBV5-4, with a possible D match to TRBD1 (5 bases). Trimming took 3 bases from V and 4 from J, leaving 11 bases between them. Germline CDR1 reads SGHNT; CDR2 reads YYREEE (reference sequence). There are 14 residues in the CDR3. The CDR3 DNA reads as TGTGCCAGCAGCTCTCAGGGTGAGAAAAACATTCAGTACTTC. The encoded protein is CASSSQGEKNIQYF. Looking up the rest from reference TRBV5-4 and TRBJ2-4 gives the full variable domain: ETGVTQSPTHLIKTRGQQVTLRCSSQSGHNTVSWYQQALGQGPQFIFQYYREEENGRGNFPPRFSGLQFPNYSSELNVNALELDDSALYLCASSSQGEKNIQYFGAGTRLSVL.

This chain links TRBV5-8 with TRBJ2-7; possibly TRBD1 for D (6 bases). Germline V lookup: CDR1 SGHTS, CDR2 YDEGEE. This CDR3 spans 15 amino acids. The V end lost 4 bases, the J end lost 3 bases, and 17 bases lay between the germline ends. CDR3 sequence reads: CASSHRDKPYYEQYF. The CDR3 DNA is TGTGCCAGCAGCCACAGGGACAAACCGTACTACGAGCAGTACTTC.

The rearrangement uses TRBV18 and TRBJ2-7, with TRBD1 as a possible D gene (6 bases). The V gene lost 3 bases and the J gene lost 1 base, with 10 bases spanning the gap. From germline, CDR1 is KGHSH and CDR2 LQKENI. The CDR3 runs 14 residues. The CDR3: CASSPGTGSYEQYF. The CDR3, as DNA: TGTGCCAGCTCACCCGGAACAGGGTCCTACGAGCAGTACTTC.

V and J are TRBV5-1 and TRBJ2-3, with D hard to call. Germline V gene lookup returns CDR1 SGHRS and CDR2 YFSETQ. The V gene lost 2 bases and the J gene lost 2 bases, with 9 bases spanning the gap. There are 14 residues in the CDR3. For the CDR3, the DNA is TGCGCCAGCAGCTTCTTGCGGAACACAGATACGCAGTATTTT. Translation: CASSFLRNTDTQYF.